The 4 T cell receptor beta chains in this list originate from one sample, sequenced in a study of patients and donors after allogeneic stem cell transplantation. TCRdb ran MiXCR on the RT-PCR reads and lists one entry per CDR3 protein. Of about 960,000 distinct CDR3 sequences listed, 18% are singletons. Sequencing was done on a sample of blood, either unsorted or a sorted T cell fraction (not recorded which). Receptors were obtained from a human donor who was either an allogeneic HSCT recipient or a stem cell or donor lymphocyte infusion donor (not recorded which). It is not recorded whose cells these are; they may come from a transplant donor.

This clonotype was observed a handful of times. The gene calls are TRBV20-1 and TRBJ2-7, with D perhaps TRBD2 (7 bases). Trimming stripped 4 bases from V and 2 bases from J, with 9 bases between. Germline V lookup: CDR1 DFQATT, CDR2 SNEGSKA (reference sequence). This CDR3 region has 12 residues. CDR3 region: CSAMRGPYEQYF. CDR3 DNA sequence: TGCAGTGCTATGCGGGGGCCCTACGAGCAGTACTTC.

This clonotype turned up a few times. The J gene is TRBJ2-5, the V gene TRBV24-1; D is ambiguous. Germline CDR1 is KGHDR and CDR2 is SFDVKD. V was pared by 2 bases and J by 2 bases, with 11 bases between. This CDR3 is 15 amino acids long. CDR3 nucleotide sequence: TGTGCCACCAGTGATTCACGAGTGGGACAAGAGACCCAGTACTTC. It codes for CATSDSRVGQETQYF.

CDR3: CASSLPGGDPGTGELFF. The CDR3 region has the DNA TGTGCCAGCAGCTTACCAGGGGGCGATCCAGGGACCGGGGAGCTGTTTTTT. The chain links TRBV7-9 to TRBJ2-2; 8 nucleotides line up with TRBD1. The germline gives CDR1 SEHNR, CDR2 FQNEAQ (reference sequence). Unmatched junction bases numbered 10, after V lost 2 bases and J lost 5 bases. This CDR3 comprises 17 residues.

This clonotype was seen at least ten times. This chain connects TRBV10-3 to TRBJ2-1; 9 nucleotides agree with TRBD1. V trimming: 7 bases; J trimming: 8 bases; junction bases outside the gene matches: 9. CDR1 is ENHRY and CDR2 is SYGVKD in the germline V gene. The CDR3 has 14 residues. The CDR3 region is CAINRGTGSDEQFF. CDR3 bases: TGTGCCATCAATCGTGGGACAGGGTCAGATGAGCAGTTCTTC.